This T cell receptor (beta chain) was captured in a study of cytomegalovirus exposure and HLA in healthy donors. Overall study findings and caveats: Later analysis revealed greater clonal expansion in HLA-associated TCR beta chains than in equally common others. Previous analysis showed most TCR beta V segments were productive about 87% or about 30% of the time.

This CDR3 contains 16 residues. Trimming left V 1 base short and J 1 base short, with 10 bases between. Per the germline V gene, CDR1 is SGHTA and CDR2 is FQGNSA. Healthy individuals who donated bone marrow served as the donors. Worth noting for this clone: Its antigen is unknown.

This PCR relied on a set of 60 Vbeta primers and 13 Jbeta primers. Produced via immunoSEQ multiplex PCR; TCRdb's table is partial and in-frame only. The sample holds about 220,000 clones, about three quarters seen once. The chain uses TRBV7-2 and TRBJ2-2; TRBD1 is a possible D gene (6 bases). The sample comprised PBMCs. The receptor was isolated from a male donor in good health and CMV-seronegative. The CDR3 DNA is TGTGCCAGCAGCTTAGGGTGGACAGAGAACACCGGGGAGCTGTTTTTT. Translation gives CASSLGWTENTGELFF.